The 3 T cell receptor beta chains reported below all come from one sample, sequenced in a study of T cells after yellow fever vaccination. One entry per CDR3 protein results from TCRdb running MiXCR on the 5' RACE reads. The data contain 350,000 or so distinct CDR3 sequences, roughly 7.5% of them singletons. The specimen was PBMCs, collected roughly 45 days after the first yellow fever vaccination. The receptors were gathered from a man between 18 and 29 years old who received the YFV17D yellow fever vaccine.

Ten or more counts support this clonotype. The CDR3 DNA reads as TGTGCCAGCAGCTTAGGGGACAACTACGAGCAGTACGTC. Translation gives CASSLGDNYEQYV. The chain has TRBV7-4 and TRBJ2-7; D is perhaps TRBD1 (6 bases). V shed 1 base and J shed 3 bases, with 7 bases lying between them. In germline, CDR1 is SGHVT, CDR2 SQSDAQ. CDR3 length equals 13 residues.

This clonotype was detected a few times. This chain links TRBV20-1 with TRBJ2-3, with 14 bases lining up with TRBD2. This CDR3 spans 14 amino acids. J was trimmed by 7 bases and V by 5 bases; bases with no gene match: 5. Germline CDR1 and CDR2: DFQATT and SNEGSKA (reference sequence). CDR3 in DNA: TGCAGTGCTCCAGGGACTAGCGGGGGTTATACGCAGTATTTT. Its translation: CSAPGTSGGYTQYF.

The chain carries TRBV27 and TRBJ2-7; 7 bases are shared with TRBD1. The CDR3 totals 15 residues. The trim removed 8 bases at V and 4 bases at J, leaving 14 bases unmatched. Germline V gives CDR1 MNHEY, CDR2 SMNVEV (reference sequence). The CDR3 nucleotides read TGTGCCAGCTATGACAGGGCTAGGGGGCTATACGAGCAGTACGTC. It specifies CASYDRARGLYEQYV.